The sequence of this T cell receptor beta chain was determined in a study of cytomegalovirus exposure and HLA in healthy donors. Study-wide results and limits: It was only CMV serostatus that was available as immune exposure information. The authors considered a cluster of highly shared sequence variants likely to be a sequencing artifact. Later analysis identified a missense DCLRE1C variant that was linked to TCR beta V- and J-gene trimming. The study flagged some 170 TCR beta chains as cytomegalovirus-associated.

A remark on this clone: Its specificity is not known.

Both 60 Vbeta primers and 13 Jbeta primers went into the PCR. Clones were read by immunoSEQ multiplex PCR, and TCRdb kept only the in-frame ones, dropping some. Altogether about 120,000 clones are present, 75% being singletons, with the ten largest covering less than 3.5%. Sequencing input: PBMCs. This receptor was obtained from a woman in her thirties or forties in good health and CMV-seropositive.

The CDR3 DNA is TGTGCCATCAACGGGGAGATGAACACTGAAGCTTTCTTT. It encodes CAINGEMNTEAFF. The chain employs TRBV10-3 and TRBJ1-1, with D uncertain. Germline CDR1 is ENHRY and CDR2 is SYGVKD. V lost 7 bases and J 0 bases, leaving 9 bases between the germline ends. CDR3 size: 13 residues.